The rows below give T cell receptor beta chains drawn from one sample of a study of blood T cell repertoires in COVID-19. Profiling relied on immunoSEQ multiplex PCR, and the TCRdb table lists in-frame clones only, not all of them. The sample shows about 170,000 clones, about 83% of them seen only once. The sequenced sample was peripheral blood. The origin of the receptors is a woman older than 75 with COVID-19, enrolled during active disease. CDR3s include the opening cysteine and the closing phenylalanine or tryptophan. The D gene is left open where the match is weak. Part of the rows lack a size; the others show once, few, many or a class for expanded clones.

TRBJ1-5,.,TRBV18,.,CASSPEGVRYQPQHF,TGTGCCAGCTCACCCGAAGGGGTCCGTTATCAGCCCCAGCATTTT
TRBJ2-3,.,TRBV2,TRBD2,CASSRLAGGTTDTQYF,TGTGCCAGCAGTCGCCTAGCGGGGGGGACGACAGATACGCAGTATTTT
TRBJ2-1,.,TRBV19,TRBD2,CASSITSGVAVGEQFF,TGTGCCAGTAGTATAACTAGCGGGGTAGCCGTCGGTGAGCAGTTCTTC
TRBJ1-2,.,TRBV30,TRBD1,CAWSGDRGGYTF,TGTGCCTGGAGTGGGGACAGGGGTGGCTACACCTTC
TRBJ1-6,once,TRBV29-1,.,CSVQQGLSSPLHF,TGCAGCGTGCAACAGGGATTGTCTTCACCCCTCCACTTT
TRBJ2-5,once,TRBV5-4,.,CASSAGVRQETQYF,TGTGCCAGCAGCGCTGGTGTGAGGCAAGAGACCCAGTACTTC
TRBJ1-4,.,TRBV7-8,.,CASSWGRGNEKLFF,TGTGCCAGCAGCTGGGGCAGGGGTAATGAAAAACTGTTTTTT
TRBJ2-4,.,TRBV27,.,CASSLASAGIQYF,TGTGCCAGCAGTTTGGCTAGTGCCGGCATTCAGTACTTC
TRBJ1-1,.,TRBV5-1,TRBD1,CASSLLPGQVTEAFF,TGCGCCAGCAGCTTATTACCGGGACAGGTCACTGAAGCTTTCTTT
TRBJ2-1,.,TRBV19,TRBD2,CASSLSGGNYNEQFF,TGTGCCAGTAGTCTTAGCGGGGGTAACTACAATGAGCAGTTCTTC
TRBJ2-7,.,TRBV5-1,TRBD1,CASSLVGTGGDEQYF,TGCGCCAGCAGCTTGGTCGGGACAGGGGGCGACGAGCAGTACTTC
TRBJ1-2,.,TRBV5-4,.,CASSFAQEVYTF,TGTGCCAGCAGCTTCGCCCAGGAGGTCTACACCTTC
TRBJ2-7,.,TRBV5-1,.,CASSLGSGLFYEQYF,TGCGCCAGCAGCTTGGGTTCAGGGCTTTTCTACGAGCAGTACTTC
TRBJ1-5,.,TRBV6-5,.,CASSYSGVGQPQHF,TGTGCCAGCAGTTACTCAGGGGTAGGTCAGCCCCAGCATTTT
TRBJ2-1,.,TRBV19,.,CASSIRSGEQFF,TGTGCCAGTAGTATTCGGAGCGGAGAGCAGTTCTTC
TRBJ1-2,.,TRBV29-1,.,CSVPSKGVGYGYTF,TGCAGCGTCCCTTCCAAGGGGGTTGGCTATGGCTACACCTTC
TRBJ2-7,.,TRBV28,.,CASSSPSTEPEQYF,TGTGCCAGCAGTTCACCAAGCACAGAACCCGAGCAGTACTTC
TRBJ2-1,.,TRBV2,.,CASSEWGVGARDEQFF,TGTGCCAGCAGTGAGTGGGGGGTTGGGGCAAGGGATGAGCAGTTCTTC
TRBJ1-1,.,TRBV11-1,.,CASRAGGGVNTEAFF,TGTGCCAGCCGCGCTGGCGGGGGGGTCAACACTGAAGCTTTCTTT
TRBJ1-5,.,TRBV6-5,.,CASSSGGNSNQPQHF,TGTGCCAGCAGCTCGGGAGGGAATAGCAATCAGCCCCAGCATTTT
TRBJ1-2,few,TRBV5-5,.,CASSLEFGARGYTF,TGTGCCAGCAGCTTGGAATTTGGGGCCAGGGGCTACACCTTC
TRBJ2-7,.,TRBV18,.,CASSPLVQSYEQYF,TGTGCCAGCTCACCACTAGTACAGTCCTACGAGCAGTACTTC
TRBJ1-1,.,TRBV7-3,TRBD1,CASSLTGATNTEAFF,TGTGCCAGCAGCCTCACAGGGGCAACCAACACTGAAGCTTTCTTT
TRBJ1-6,.,TRBV5-4,.,CASSNDRSSYNSPLHF,TGTGCCAGCAGTAACGACAGGTCCTCCTATAATTCACCCCTCCACTTT
TRBJ2-7,.,TRBV11-2,TRBD2,CASSLGLAGVYEQYF,TGTGCCAGCAGCCTCGGACTAGCGGGAGTCTACGAGCAGTACTTC
TRBJ1-2,.,TRBV15,.,CATSRDRGLGGYTF,TGTGCCACCAGCAGAGATCGAGGGTTAGGAGGCTACACCTTC
TRBJ2-3,.,TRBV4-2,.,CASSQKGPLKDTQYF,TGTGCCAGCAGCCAAAAGGGGCCACTAAAAGATACGCAGTATTTT
TRBJ1-1,.,TRBV14,TRBD1,CASSLQGRAEAFF,TGTGCCAGCAGTCTACAGGGGCGGGCTGAAGCTTTCTTT
TRBJ2-7,.,TRBV7-2,TRBD2,CASSTHPLAVTYEQYF,TGTGCCAGCAGCACCCATCCTCTAGCGGTAACCTACGAGCAGTACTTC
TRBJ2-2,.,TRBV10-1,TRBD1,CASSARQGFAGELFF,TGCGCCAGCAGTGCCAGACAGGGTTTTGCCGGGGAGCTGTTTTTT
TRBJ1-6,.,TRBV5-1,.,CASSSQGTDNSPLHF,TGCGCCAGCAGCTCTCAGGGTACCGATAATTCACCCCTCCACTTT
TRBJ2-7,.,TRBV2,TRBD1,CASRVGTASYEQYF,TGTGCCAGCAGAGTCGGGACAGCCTCCTACGAGCAGTACTTC
TRBJ2-1,once,TRBV6-2/TRBV6-3,.,CASSLRGDLLYNEQFF,TGTGCCAGCAGTCTCAGGGGGGACTTACTTTACAATGAGCAGTTCTTC
TRBJ2-7,.,TRBV7-6,.,CASSLGDRPYEQYF,TGTGCCAGCAGCTTAGGTGACAGGCCCTACGAGCAGTACTTC
TRBJ2-5,.,TRBV5-1,.,CASGENYSQETQYF,TGCGCCAGCGGAGAAAATTACTCACAAGAGACCCAGTACTTC
TRBJ1-5,.,TRBV19,.,CASSILADSNQPQHF,TGTGCCAGTAGTATTTTGGCAGATAGCAATCAGCCCCAGCATTTT
TRBJ2-1,.,TRBV28,.,CASSSVLSGTYNEQFF,TGTGCCAGCAGTTCCGTCCTTAGCGGAACATACAATGAGCAGTTCTTC
TRBJ2-1,.,TRBV10-3,TRBD2,CAISEWTSGGYNEQFF,TGTGCCATCAGTGAGTGGACTAGCGGGGGTTACAATGAGCAGTTCTTC
TRBJ2-3,few,TRBV2,.,CASSEILFTDTQYF,TGTGCCAGCAGTGAAATCCTTTTCACAGATACGCAGTATTTT
TRBJ2-5,.,TRBV19,.,CASSIQGSETQYF,TGTGCCAGTAGTATCCAGGGATCGGAGACCCAGTACTTC
TRBJ1-2,.,TRBV28,TRBD1,CASWTGVGYTF,TGTGCCAGCTGGACAGGGGTTGGCTACACCTTC
TRBJ2-7,.,TRBV9,.,CASSAHRSSYEQYF,TGTGCCAGCAGCGCTCACAGGAGCTCCTACGAGCAGTACTTC
TRBJ2-1,.,TRBV12-5,TRBD2,CASGLGAGDYNEQFF,TGTGCTAGTGGTTTGGGGGCGGGGGACTACAATGAGCAGTTCTTC
TRBJ2-7,.,TRBV2,.,CASRRGTLSYEQYF,TGTGCCAGTCGCAGGGGAACCCTCTCCTACGAGCAGTACTTC
TRBJ2-1,.,TRBV7-7,TRBD2,CASSLTRLAGADEQFF,TGTGCTAGCAGCTTAACAAGGCTAGCGGGGGCAGATGAGCAGTTCTTC
TRBJ2-7,once,TRBV5-6,.,CASSLVGGPSYEQYF,TGTGCCAGCAGCTTGGTGGGGGGGCCCTCCTACGAGCAGTACTTC
TRBJ1-2,.,TRBV20-1,.,CSAFDSGGYTF,TGCAGTGCTTTCGACAGTGGAGGCTACACCTTC
TRBJ1-1,few,TRBV2,TRBD1,CASRMTGLRGAFF,TGTGCCAGCAGGATGACAGGGCTAAGGGGGGCTTTCTTT
TRBJ1-2,few,TRBV27,TRBD1,CASSSTGGYGYTF,TGTGCCAGCAGTTCGACAGGGGGTTATGGCTACACCTTC
TRBJ1-2,few,TRBV20-1,.,CSASLQGSDGYTF,TGCAGTGCTAGTTTACAGGGCAGCGATGGCTACACCTTC
TRBJ2-3,.,TRBV5-1,TRBD1,CASSLASRGDTQYF,TGCGCCAGCAGCTTGGCTAGCAGGGGGGATACGCAGTATTTT
TRBJ1-5,.,TRBV6-5,TRBD1,CASRPLTGGNQPQHF,TGTGCCAGCAGGCCACTGACAGGGGGGAATCAGCCCCAGCATTTT
TRBJ1-2,few,TRBV6-5,.,CASGFTGANYGYTF,TGTGCCAGCGGCTTTACAGGAGCTAACTATGGCTACACCTTC
TRBJ1-1,.,TRBV5-4,.,CASSLLQNMNTEAFF,TGTGCCAGCAGCTTGTTACAGAACATGAACACTGAAGCTTTCTTT
TRBJ2-2,.,TRBV27,TRBD2,CASRGGYTGELFF,TGTGCCAGCAGGGGGGGGTACACCGGGGAGCTGTTTTTT